The clone carrying this T cell receptor beta chain was seen a few times. The antigen remains undetermined. Multiplex touch-down PCR with TRB-A/B primers amplified rearranged V-D-J TRB sequences. TCRdb re-analysed the multiplex PCR reads in MiXCR, keeping a single row per CDR3 protein. The sample lists about 4,300 distinct CDR3 sequences, about 29% occurring once. The sample comes from a study of T cell repertoires in aging, cancer and after chemotherapy. Per the germline V gene, CDR1 is SGHRS and CDR2 is YFSETQ. The CDR3 is 15 amino acids. Trimming took 7 bases from V and 1 from J, leaving 16 bases between them. TCR beta rearrangements were amplified from peripheral blood genomic DNA. Findings of the study overall: In healthy donors, age-related TCR diversity loss mainly reflected lost richness. In each cancer cohort, median generation probability increased across chemotherapy, suggesting thymic output rebounded.

The source of this sequence is a human donor in good health. The chain couples TRBV5-1 to TRBJ2-3, with D uncertain. The material sequenced was blood. CDR3 amino acids: CASGLGIFGTDTQYF. Written as DNA, the CDR3 is TGCGCCAGCGGGTTAGGAATCTTCGGCACAGATACGCAGTATTTT.